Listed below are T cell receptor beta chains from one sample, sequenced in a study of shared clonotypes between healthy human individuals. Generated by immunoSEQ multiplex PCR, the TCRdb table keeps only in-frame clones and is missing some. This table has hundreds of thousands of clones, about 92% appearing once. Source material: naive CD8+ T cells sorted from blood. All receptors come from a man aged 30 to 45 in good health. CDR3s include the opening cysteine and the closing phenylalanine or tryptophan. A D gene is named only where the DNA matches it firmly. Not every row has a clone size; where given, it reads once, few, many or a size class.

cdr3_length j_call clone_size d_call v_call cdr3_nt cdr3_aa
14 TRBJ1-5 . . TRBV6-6 TGTGCCAGCAGTCCTACAGTTAGCAATCAGCCCCAGCATTTT CASSPTVSNQPQHF
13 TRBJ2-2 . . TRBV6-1 TGTGCCAGCACAAACAAAAACACCGGGGAGCTGTTTTTT CASTNKNTGELFF
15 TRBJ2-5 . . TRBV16 TGTGCCAGCAGCCAATCGGGAGGTTTCGGGGAGACCCAGTACTTC CASSQSGGFGETQYF
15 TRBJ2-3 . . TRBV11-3 TGTGCCAGCAGCTTAGGGGCATGGGGGCCAGATACGCAGTATTTT CASSLGAWGPDTQYF
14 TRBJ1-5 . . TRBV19 TGTGCCAGTAGCATCCGGGACGGGAATCAGCCCCAGCATTTT CASSIRDGNQPQHF
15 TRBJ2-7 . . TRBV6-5 TGTGCCAGCGCAATTAGCGCCCTAAGCTCCTACGAGCAGTACTTC CASAISALSSYEQYF
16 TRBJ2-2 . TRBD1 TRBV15 TGTGCCACCAGCAGTCAGGGGGCTCCGAACACCGGGGAGCTGTTTTTT CATSSQGAPNTGELFF
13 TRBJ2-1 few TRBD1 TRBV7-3 TGTGCCAGCAGCTCGGGACAGTACAATGAGCAGTTCTTC CASSSGQYNEQFF
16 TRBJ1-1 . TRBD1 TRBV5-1 TGCGCCAGCAGCTCCCGACAGGGGGCTATGAACACTGAAGCTTTCTTT CASSSRQGAMNTEAFF
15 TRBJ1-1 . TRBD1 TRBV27 TGTGCCAGCAGTTTCGGGACAGGGGCGGGGACTGAAGCTTTCTTT CASSFGTGAGTEAFF
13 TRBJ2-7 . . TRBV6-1 TGTGCCAGCAGCGAAGGACTGATCTACGAGCAGTACTTC CASSEGLIYEQYF
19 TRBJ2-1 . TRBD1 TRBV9 TGTGCCAGCAGCGACAACTACAAGACAGGGAGCCCTAGGTCCAATGAGCAGTTCTTC CASSDNYKTGSPRSNEQFF
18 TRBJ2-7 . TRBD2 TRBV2 TGTGCCAGCAGTGAAGGGCTAGCGGGACCGTCCCCTTTTGGGGAGCAGTACTTC CASSEGLAGPSPFGEQYF
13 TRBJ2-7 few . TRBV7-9 TGTGCCAGCAGCCTTCAGGGCGCGGACGAGCAGTACTTC CASSLQGADEQYF
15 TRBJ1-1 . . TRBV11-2 TGTGCCAGCTGGGGAGAGGGAGGGGAGGACACTGAAGCTTTCTTT CASWGEGGEDTEAFF
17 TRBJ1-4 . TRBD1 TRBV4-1 TGCGCCAGCAGCCCGGGGACAGGAGGAGCAACTAATGAAAAACTGTTTTTT CASSPGTGGATNEKLFF
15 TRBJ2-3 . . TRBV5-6 TGTGCCAGCAGCTTGTCGGTAACTAGCACAGATACGCAGTATTTT CASSLSVTSTDTQYF
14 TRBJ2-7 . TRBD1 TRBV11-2 TGTGCCAGCAGCCAACGACAGGGCCTATACGAGCAGTACTTC CASSQRQGLYEQYF
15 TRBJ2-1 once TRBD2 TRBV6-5 TGTGCCACCTCCCCCGGACTAGCGGTAGACAATGAGCAGTTCTTC CATSPGLAVDNEQFF
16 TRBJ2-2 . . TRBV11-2 TGTGCCAGCAGTCCGAGCTGGACAGTGAACACCGGGGAGCTGTTTTTT CASSPSWTVNTGELFF
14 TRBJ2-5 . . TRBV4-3 TGCGCCAGCAGCCAAGGAAGCAACCAAGAGACCCAGTACTTC CASSQGSNQETQYF
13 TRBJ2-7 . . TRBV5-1 TGCGCCAGCAGCTCAGACAGGTCCTACGAGCAGTACTTC CASSSDRSYEQYF
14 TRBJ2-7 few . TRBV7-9 TGTGCCAGCAGCTTCGGGACCCCATCCTACGAGCAGTACTTC CASSFGTPSYEQYF
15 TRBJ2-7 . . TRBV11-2 TGTGCCAGCAGCTTAGAAGTGAACTCGTTCTACGAGCAGTACTTC CASSLEVNSFYEQYF
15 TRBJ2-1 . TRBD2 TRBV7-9 TGTGCCAGCAGCTTCGGGACTAGCGGGAGCTATGAGCAGTTCTTC CASSFGTSGSYEQFF
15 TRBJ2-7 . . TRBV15 TGTGCCACCAGCCTGGGGGCGGGAGATCCCTACGAGCAGTACTTC CATSLGAGDPYEQYF
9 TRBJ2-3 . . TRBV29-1 TGCAGCGGCGCGGATACGCAGTATTTT CSGADTQYF
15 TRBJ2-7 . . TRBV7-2 TGTGCCAGCAGCGTGATTGGACTATACTCCTACGAGCAGTACTTC CASSVIGLYSYEQYF